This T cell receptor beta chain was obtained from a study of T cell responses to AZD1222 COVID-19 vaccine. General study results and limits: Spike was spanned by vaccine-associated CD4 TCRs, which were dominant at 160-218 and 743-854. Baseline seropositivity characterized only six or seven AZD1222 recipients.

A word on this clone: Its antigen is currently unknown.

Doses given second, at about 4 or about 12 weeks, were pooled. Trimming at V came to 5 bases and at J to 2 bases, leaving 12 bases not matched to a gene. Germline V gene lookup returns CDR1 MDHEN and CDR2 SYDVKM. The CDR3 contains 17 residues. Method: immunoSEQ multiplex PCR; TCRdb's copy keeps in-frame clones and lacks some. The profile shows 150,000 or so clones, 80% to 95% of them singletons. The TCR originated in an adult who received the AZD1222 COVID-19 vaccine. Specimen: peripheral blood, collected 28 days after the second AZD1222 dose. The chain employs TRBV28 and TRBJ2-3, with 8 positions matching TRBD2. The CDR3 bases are TGTGCCAGCAGTCCCCTGGGTACTAGCGGCGTCACAGATACGCAGTATTTT. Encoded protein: CASSPLGTSGVTDTQYF.